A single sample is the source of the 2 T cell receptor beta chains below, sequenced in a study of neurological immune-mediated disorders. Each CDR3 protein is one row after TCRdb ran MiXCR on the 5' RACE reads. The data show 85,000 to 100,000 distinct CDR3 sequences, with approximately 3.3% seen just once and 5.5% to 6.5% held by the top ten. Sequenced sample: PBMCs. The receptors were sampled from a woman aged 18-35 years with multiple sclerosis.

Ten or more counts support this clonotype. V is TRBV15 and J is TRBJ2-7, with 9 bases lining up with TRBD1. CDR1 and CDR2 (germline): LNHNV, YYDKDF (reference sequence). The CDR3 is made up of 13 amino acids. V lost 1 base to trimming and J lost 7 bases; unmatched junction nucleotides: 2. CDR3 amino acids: CATSRGQGGEQYF. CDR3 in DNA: TGTGCCACCAGCAGAGGACAGGGGGGGGAGCAGTACTTC.

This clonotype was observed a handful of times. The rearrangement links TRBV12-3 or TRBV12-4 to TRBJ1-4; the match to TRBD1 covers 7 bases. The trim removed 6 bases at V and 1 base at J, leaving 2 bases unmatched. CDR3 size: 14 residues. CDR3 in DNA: TGTGCCAGCAGCGGACAGGAAACTAATGAAAAACTGTTTTTT. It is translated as CASSGQETNEKLFF.